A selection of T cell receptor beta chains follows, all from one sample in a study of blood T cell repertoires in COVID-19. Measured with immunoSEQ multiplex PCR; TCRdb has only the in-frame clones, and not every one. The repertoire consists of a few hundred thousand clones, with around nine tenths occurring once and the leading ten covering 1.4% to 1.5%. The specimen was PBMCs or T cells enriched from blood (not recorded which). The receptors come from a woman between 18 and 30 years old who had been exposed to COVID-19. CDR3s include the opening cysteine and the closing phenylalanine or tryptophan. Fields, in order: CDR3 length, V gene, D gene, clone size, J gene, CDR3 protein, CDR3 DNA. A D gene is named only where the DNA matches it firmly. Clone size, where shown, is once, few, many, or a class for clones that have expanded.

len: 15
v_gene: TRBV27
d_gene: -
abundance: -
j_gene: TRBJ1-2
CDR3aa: CASSLYGRGSYGYTF
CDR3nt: TGTGCCAGCAGTTTATATGGGAGGGGATCCTATGGCTACACCTTC

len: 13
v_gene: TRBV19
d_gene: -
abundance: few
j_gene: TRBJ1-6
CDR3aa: CATSTTLASPLHF
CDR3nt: TGTGCCACCTCAACTACGTTAGCCTCACCCCTCCACTTT

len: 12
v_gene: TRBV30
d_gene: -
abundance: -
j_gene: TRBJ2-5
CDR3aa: CAWSSDQETQYF
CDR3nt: TGTGCCTGGAGTAGCGACCAAGAGACCCAGTACTTC

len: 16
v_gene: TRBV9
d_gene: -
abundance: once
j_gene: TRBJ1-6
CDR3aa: CASSQHRDSYNSPLHF
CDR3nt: TGTGCCAGCAGCCAGCACAGGGATTCCTATAATTCACCCCTCCACTTT

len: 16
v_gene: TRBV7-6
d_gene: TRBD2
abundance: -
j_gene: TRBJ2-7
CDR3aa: CASSPLAGGTIYEQYF
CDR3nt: TGTGCCAGCAGCCCGTTAGCGGGAGGAACGATATACGAGCAGTACTTC

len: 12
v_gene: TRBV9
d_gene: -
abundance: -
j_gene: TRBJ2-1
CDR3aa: CASSVSSGEQFF
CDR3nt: TGTGCCAGCAGCGTAAGCAGCGGGGAGCAGTTCTTC

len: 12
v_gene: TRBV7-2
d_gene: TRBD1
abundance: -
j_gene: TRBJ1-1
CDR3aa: CASSRRGTEAFF
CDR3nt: TGTGCCAGCAGCCGCAGGGGGACTGAAGCTTTCTTT

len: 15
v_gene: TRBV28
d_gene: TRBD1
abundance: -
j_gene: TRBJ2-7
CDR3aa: CASSSKGAPSYEQYF
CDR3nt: TGTGCCAGCAGTAGTAAGGGGGCCCCGAGCTACGAGCAGTACTTC

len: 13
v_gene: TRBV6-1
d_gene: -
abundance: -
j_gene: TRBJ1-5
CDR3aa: CASSAAGGQPQHF
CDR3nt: TGTGCCAGCAGTGCAGCCGGGGGTCAGCCCCAGCATTTT

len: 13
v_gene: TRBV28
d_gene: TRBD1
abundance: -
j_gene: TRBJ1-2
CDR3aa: CASSGTGDYGYTF
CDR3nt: TGTGCCAGCAGTGGGACAGGGGACTATGGCTACACCTTC

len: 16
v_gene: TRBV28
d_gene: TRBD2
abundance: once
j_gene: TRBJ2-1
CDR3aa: CASSYPWASGTGEQFF
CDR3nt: TGTGCCAGCAGTTACCCGTGGGCTAGCGGGACGGGTGAGCAGTTCTTC

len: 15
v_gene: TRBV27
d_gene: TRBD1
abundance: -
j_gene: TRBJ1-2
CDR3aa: CASSSALGQGWGYTF
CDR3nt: TGTGCCAGCAGTTCTGCCTTGGGACAGGGTTGGGGCTACACCTTC

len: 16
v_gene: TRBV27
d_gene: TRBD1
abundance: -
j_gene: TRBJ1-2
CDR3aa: CASSFIGQGGLYGYTF
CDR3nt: TGTGCCAGCAGTTTTATCGGACAGGGCGGGCTCTATGGCTACACCTTC

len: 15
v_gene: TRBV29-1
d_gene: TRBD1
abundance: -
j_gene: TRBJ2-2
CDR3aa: CSVARDRPGTGELFF
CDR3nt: TGCAGCGTAGCCCGGGACAGGCCTGGCACCGGGGAGCTGTTTTTT

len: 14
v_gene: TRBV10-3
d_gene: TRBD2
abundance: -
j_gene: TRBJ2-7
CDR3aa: CAISDPGLAYEQYF
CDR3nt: TGTGCCATCAGTGACCCGGGACTAGCCTACGAGCAGTACTTC

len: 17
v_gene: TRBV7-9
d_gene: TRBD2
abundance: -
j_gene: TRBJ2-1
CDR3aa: CASSPRAKRESYNEQFF
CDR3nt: TGTGCCAGCAGCCCGAGGGCCAAGCGGGAATCCTACAATGAGCAGTTCTTC

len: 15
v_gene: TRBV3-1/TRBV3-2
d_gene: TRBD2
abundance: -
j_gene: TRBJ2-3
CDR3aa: CASSVFGTNTDTQYF
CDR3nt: TGTGCCAGCAGCGTCTTCGGGACTAACACAGATACGCAGTATTTT

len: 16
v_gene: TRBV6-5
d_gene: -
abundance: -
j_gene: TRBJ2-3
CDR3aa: CASSYFFPGSGFAQYF
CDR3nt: TGTGCCAGCAGTTACTTTTTTCCAGGGAGCGGGTTTGCGCAGTATTTT

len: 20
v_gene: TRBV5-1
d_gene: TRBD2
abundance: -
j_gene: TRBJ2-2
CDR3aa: CASSLGGTSGAATTTGELFF
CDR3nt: TGCGCCAGCAGCTTGGGCGGGACTAGCGGGGCCGCTACTACCACCGGGGAGCTGTTTTTT

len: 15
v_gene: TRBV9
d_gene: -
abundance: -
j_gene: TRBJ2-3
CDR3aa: CASSVGLSRTDTQYF
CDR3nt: TGTGCCAGCAGCGTGGGACTGTCGCGCACAGATACGCAGTATTTT

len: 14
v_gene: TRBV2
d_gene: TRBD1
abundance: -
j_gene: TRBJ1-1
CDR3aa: CASSERTGFTEAFF
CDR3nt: TGTGCCAGCAGTGAAAGGACAGGGTTCACTGAAGCTTTCTTT

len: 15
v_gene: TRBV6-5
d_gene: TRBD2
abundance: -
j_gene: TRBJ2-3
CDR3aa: CASRALGSGRDTQYF
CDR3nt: TGTGCCAGCAGGGCCCTGGGTAGCGGGAGGGATACGCAGTATTTT

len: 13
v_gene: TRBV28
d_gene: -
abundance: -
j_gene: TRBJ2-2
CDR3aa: CASSLRGSGELFF
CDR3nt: TGTGCCAGCAGTCTCAGGGGCTCCGGGGAGCTGTTTTTT

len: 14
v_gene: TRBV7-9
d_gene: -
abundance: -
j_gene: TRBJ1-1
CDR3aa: CASSSIQPNTEAFF
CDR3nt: TGTGCCAGCAGCTCGATACAGCCGAACACTGAAGCTTTCTTT

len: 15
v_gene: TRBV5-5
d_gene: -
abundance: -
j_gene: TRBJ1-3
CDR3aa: CASSSTTTFGNTIYF
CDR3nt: TGTGCCAGCAGCTCCACTACTACCTTTGGAAACACCATATATTTT

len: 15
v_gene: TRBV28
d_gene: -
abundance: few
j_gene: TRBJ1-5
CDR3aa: CASSLSLESNQPQHF
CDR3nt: TGTGCCAGCAGTTTATCCCTAGAGAGCAATCAGCCCCAGCATTTT

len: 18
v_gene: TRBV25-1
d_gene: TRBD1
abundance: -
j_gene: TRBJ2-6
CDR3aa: CASSGSGTDYSGANVLTF
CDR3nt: TGTGCCAGCAGTGGATCCGGGACAGACTACTCTGGGGCCAACGTCCTGACTTTC

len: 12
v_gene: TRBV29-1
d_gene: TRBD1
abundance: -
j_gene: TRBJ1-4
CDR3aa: CSVEPGGGKLFF
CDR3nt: TGCAGCGTAGAACCAGGGGGAGGAAAACTGTTTTTT

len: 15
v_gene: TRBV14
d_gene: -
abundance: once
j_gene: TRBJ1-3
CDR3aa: CASSHWQAVSDTIYF
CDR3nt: TGTGCCAGCAGCCACTGGCAGGCCGTGTCGGACACCATATATTTT

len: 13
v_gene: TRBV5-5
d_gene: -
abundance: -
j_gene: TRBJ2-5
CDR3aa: CASSFRGDETQYF
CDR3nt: TGTGCCAGCAGCTTCAGGGGGGACGAGACCCAGTACTTC

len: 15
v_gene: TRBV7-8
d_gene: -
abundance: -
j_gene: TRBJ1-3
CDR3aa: CASGVRGLPGNTIYF
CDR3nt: TGTGCCAGCGGTGTGCGGGGTCTTCCTGGAAACACCATATATTTT

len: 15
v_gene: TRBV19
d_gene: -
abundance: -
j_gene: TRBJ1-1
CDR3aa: CASSIPQGLNTEAFF
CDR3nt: TGTGCCAGTAGTATCCCACAGGGATTGAACACTGAAGCTTTCTTT

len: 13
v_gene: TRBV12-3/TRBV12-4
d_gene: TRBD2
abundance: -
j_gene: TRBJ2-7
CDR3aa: CASRISGPGEQYF
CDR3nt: TGTGCCAGCAGGATTAGCGGGCCCGGCGAGCAGTACTTC

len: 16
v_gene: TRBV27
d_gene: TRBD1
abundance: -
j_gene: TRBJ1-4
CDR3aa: CASRPTGGESNEKLFF
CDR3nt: TGTGCCAGCAGGCCGACAGGGGGCGAGAGTAATGAAAAACTGTTTTTT

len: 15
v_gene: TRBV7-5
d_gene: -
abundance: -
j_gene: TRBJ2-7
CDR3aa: CARSLRQGAENEQYF
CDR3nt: TGTGCCAGAAGCCTTAGACAGGGGGCGGAAAACGAGCAGTACTTC

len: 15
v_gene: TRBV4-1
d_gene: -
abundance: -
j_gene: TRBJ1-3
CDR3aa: CASSQGGGDGNTIYF
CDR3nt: TGCGCCAGCAGCCAAGGCGGGGGAGATGGAAACACCATATATTTT

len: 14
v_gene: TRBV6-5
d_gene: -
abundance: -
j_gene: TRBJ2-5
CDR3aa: CASSYSLSQETQYF
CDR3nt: TGTGCCAGCAGTTACTCTCTGAGTCAAGAGACCCAGTACTTC

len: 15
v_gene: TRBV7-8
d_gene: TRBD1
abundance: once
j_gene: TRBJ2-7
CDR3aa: CASSPRDRSTYEQYF
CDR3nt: TGTGCCAGCAGCCCTAGGGACAGGAGCACCTACGAGCAGTACTTC

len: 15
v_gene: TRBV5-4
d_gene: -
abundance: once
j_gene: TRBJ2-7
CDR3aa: CASSLGGLLASEQYF
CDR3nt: TGTGCCAGCAGCTTGGGGGGACTCTTGGCGTCCGAGCAGTACTTC

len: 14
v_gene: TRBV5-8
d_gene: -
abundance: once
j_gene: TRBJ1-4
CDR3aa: CASSPGLGNEKLFF
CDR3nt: TGTGCCAGCAGCCCCGGCCTCGGGAATGAAAAACTGTTTTTT

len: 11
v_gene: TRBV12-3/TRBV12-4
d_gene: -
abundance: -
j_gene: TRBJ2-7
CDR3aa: CASGRGGEQYF
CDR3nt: TGTGCCAGCGGGCGGGGAGGCGAGCAGTACTTC

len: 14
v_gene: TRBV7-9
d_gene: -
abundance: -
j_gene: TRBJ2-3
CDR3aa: CASKQETSTDTQYF
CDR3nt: TGTGCCAGTAAACAGGAAACTAGCACAGATACGCAGTATTTT

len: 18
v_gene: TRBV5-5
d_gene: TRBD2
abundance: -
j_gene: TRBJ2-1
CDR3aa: CASSWGTSGGWSYNEQFF
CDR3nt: TGTGCCAGCAGCTGGGGGACTAGCGGGGGTTGGTCCTACAATGAGCAGTTCTTC

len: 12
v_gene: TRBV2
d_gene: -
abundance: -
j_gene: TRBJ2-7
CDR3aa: CACLDQRYEQYF
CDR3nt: TGTGCCTGCCTAGATCAGCGTTACGAGCAGTACTTC

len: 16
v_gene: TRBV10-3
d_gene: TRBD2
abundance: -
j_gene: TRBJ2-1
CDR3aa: CAISTGTSGRASEQFF
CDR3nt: TGTGCCATCAGTACCGGGACTAGCGGGAGGGCCTCCGAGCAGTTCTTC

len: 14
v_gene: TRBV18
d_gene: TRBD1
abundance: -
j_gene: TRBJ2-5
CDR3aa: CASSQSDQGVTQYF
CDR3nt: TGTGCCAGCTCACAAAGTGACCAGGGGGTGACCCAGTACTTC